The next 14 T cell receptor beta chains were all read from a single sample in a study of naive and memory T cell subsets. The beta constant-region primer was an equimolar mix of two oligonucleotides covering TRBC1 and TRBC2. Ligated cDNA was amplified by four rounds of PCR with nested alpha and beta constant-region primers and SP2. TCRdb recomputed calls from the UMI-ligation and nested PCR reads with MiXCR, one row per CDR3 protein. The table records around 93,000 distinct CDR3 sequences, approximately 11% of them present only once. Antigens for these TCRs are unknown. Study-wide results and caveats: A few larger clonotypes appeared in naive repertoires, especially CD8, possibly memory cells re-expressing CD45RA.

Sequencing was carried out using naive CD4+ T cells from blood. The origin of the receptors is a human donor in good health.

This clonotype was counted many times. The genes are TRBV7-3 and TRBJ2-1; D tentatively reads TRBD1 or TRBD2 (5 bases each). CDR1 and CDR2 (germline): SGHTA, FQGTGA. The CDR3 sequence is 12 residues long. Trimming removed 6 bases from V and 9 bases from J, with 12 bases in between. The CDR3 loop is CASSRGRGEQFF. The CDR3, as DNA: TGTGCCAGCAGTCGGGGCCGAGGTGAGCAGTTCTTC.

This chain joins TRBV5-1 and TRBJ2-1, with TRBD2 matching 11 bases. Germline assignment: CDR1 SGHRS and CDR2 YFSETQ. This CDR3 is built from 15 residues. J was trimmed by 2 bases and V by 4 bases; bases with no gene match: 2. The CDR3 sequence: CASSPLAGAYNEQFF. CDR3 nucleotide sequence: TGCGCCAGCAGCCCACTAGCGGGGGCCTACAATGAGCAGTTCTTC.

The V and J genes are TRBV5-4 and TRBJ1-1, with D hard to call. Germline V gene lookup returns CDR1 SGHNT and CDR2 YYREEE (reference sequence). V was pared by 0 bases and J by 1 base, with 7 bases between. The CDR3 is 14 residues long. The CDR3, as DNA: TGTGCCAGCAGCTTGGGTTCTCGGAACACTGAAGCTTTCTTT. Protein product: CASSLGSRNTEAFF.

In its sample, this clonotype was seen many times. This CDR3 is CASGGPGQGLPGGYGYTF. CDR3 sequence (DNA): TGTGCCTCCGGAGGACCGGGACAGGGACTCCCAGGGGGCTATGGCTACACCTTC. The rearrangement uses TRBV10-3 and TRBJ1-2; TRBD1 agrees at 9 bases. Trimming at V came to 11 bases and at J to 4 bases, leaving 23 bases not matched to a gene. The CDR3 covers 18 residues. The germline V gene encodes CDR1 ENHRY and CDR2 SYGVKD.

This clonotype was observed at least ten times. This chain uses TRBV5-1 with TRBJ2-2; TRBD2 might be the D (5 bases). The length of the CDR3 is 17 residues. Germline lookup yields CDR1 SGHRS and CDR2 YFSETQ. The ends were cut back, 0 bases at V and 1 base at J, with 13 bases in the middle. CDR3 nucleotides: TGCGCCAGCAGCTTGGATAACATCGGAGGGAACACCGGGGAGCTGTTTTTT. Encoded protein: CASSLDNIGGNTGELFF.

This clonotype was detected only a few times. This sequence joins TRBV29-1 and TRBJ2-7; D gene uncertain. Per germline, CDR1 SQVTM and CDR2 ANQGSEA. CDR3 length: 13 residues. Deletions cut 7 bases from V and 3 bases from J, with 16 bases between. CDR3 protein: CSAILIHRYEQYF. CDR3 DNA sequence: TGCAGCGCTATACTAATCCACCGCTACGAGCAGTACTTC.

This clonotype was picked up a small number of times. This chain joins TRBV29-1 and TRBJ2-7, with D maybe TRBD2 (6 bases). V was pared by 4 bases and J by 2 bases, with 12 bases between. Per germline, CDR1 SQVTM and CDR2 ANQGSEA. The CDR3 is 13 amino acids. CDR3 loop: CSVAPGDPYEQYF. The CDR3 DNA reads as TGCAGCGTTGCCCCGGGAGACCCCTACGAGCAGTACTTC.

This clonotype occurred a few times. The rearrangement uses TRBV7-9 and TRBJ1-5; D is unresolved. Per the germline V gene, CDR1 is SEHNR and CDR2 is FQNEAQ (reference sequence). Trimming removed 5 bases from V and 6 bases from J, with 11 bases in between. The CDR3 consists of 13 residues. In nucleotides, the CDR3 is TGTGCCAGCAGCACTACAGTCGGTCAGCCCCAGCATTTT. This encodes CASSTTVGQPQHF.

The sample holds a few counts of this clonotype. The chain is built from TRBV14 and TRBJ1-6, with D uncertain. V lost 4 bases and J 9 bases, leaving 10 bases between the germline ends. Looked up from germline, CDR1 is SGHDN and CDR2 is FVKESK. The CDR3 runs to 13 residues. The CDR3 reads CASSREAGSPLHF. DNA for the CDR3: TGTGCCAGCAGCCGGGAAGCCGGTTCACCCCTCCACTTT.

This clonotype showed up many times. This chain connects TRBV7-9 to TRBJ1-5; D remains ambiguous. The germline V and J ends were trimmed by 1 base and 2 bases, with 9 bases remaining between them. Germline CDR1 reads SEHNR; CDR2 reads FQNEAQ (reference sequence). The CDR3 length is 15 residues. The CDR3 protein is CASSLGLAGNQPQHF. In DNA form, the CDR3 reads TGTGCCAGCAGCTTAGGCCTGGCCGGCAATCAGCCCCAGCATTTT.

This clonotype was observed a few times. The genes are TRBV29-1 and TRBJ2-1; 8 bases match TRBD2. Trimming cost V 6 bases and J 5 bases; bases outside gene matches: 12. Germline V lookup: CDR1 SQVTM, CDR2 ANQGSEA. The CDR3 covers 15 residues. The CDR3 here is CSVKKGLGDHNEQFF. The DNA of the CDR3 is TGCAGCGTAAAGAAGGGACTAGGGGACCACAATGAGCAGTTCTTC.

V is TRBV30 and J is TRBJ1-5; 10 bases agree with TRBD1. This CDR3 spans 15 amino acids. Unmatched junction bases numbered 6, after V lost 3 bases and J lost 4 bases. Germline V gene data show CDR1 as GTSNPN and CDR2 as SVGIG (reference sequence). The chain's CDR3 is CAWSGQGVGNQPQHF. As DNA, the CDR3 is TGTGCCTGGAGCGGACAGGGGGTGGGGAATCAGCCCCAGCATTTT.

V usage is TRBV2 and J usage is TRBJ2-2; TRBD1 matches at 8 bases. V trimming: 7 bases; J trimming: 6 bases; junction bases outside the gene matches: 10. This CDR3 contains 15 residues. CDR1 and CDR2 from the germline V gene are SNHLY and FYNNEI. CDR3 bases: TGTGCCAGCAAAGGCGACAGGGGTATTGCCGGGGAGCTGTTTTTT. This codes for CASKGDRGIAGELFF.

This clonotype was found many times. This chain connects TRBV6-5 to TRBJ2-1, with 9 bases matching TRBD1. The germline V gene encodes CDR1 MNHEY and CDR2 SVGAGI. Trimming took 5 bases from V and 8 from J; bases not matched to a gene: 4. CDR3 length: 13 residues. CDR3 loop: CASSRTGVYEQFF. The CDR3 coding sequence is TGTGCCAGCAGTAGGACAGGGGTGTATGAGCAGTTCTTC.